One T cell receptor (beta chain) is described in this entry. J lost 7 bases, V lost 6 bases, and 0 bases had no gene match. This CDR3 spans 13 amino acids. The germline V gene encodes CDR1 MNHEY and CDR2 SVGAGI. The treatment was: some 20 received Ad26.COV2.S at low or high dose, single or two shots; roughly five received placebo; per-sample allocation not given. Sampling was done on day 63 after the first vaccine or placebo injection. Libraries were prepared by immunoSEQ multiplex PCR; TCRdb keeps only in-frame clonotypes and omits some of them. The sample consists of 300,000 to 400,000 clones, 75% to 90% of them appearing once. The record originates from a study of Ad26.COV2.S vaccination and SARS-CoV-2 variants. Study information: Among those in the COV1001 Ad26.COV2.S trial arm was the donor.

The sample was peripheral blood, taken in a trial of Ad26.COV2.S vaccine versus placebo. The chain joins TRBV6-5 to TRBJ2-1, with 13 bases identical to TRBD2. The receptor was derived from a person between 18 and 60 years old who received the Ad26.COV2.S COVID-19 vaccine or a placebo. The CDR3 nucleotides are TGTGCCAGCAGGACTAGCGGGAGGAATGAGCAGTTCTTC. This codes for CASRTSGRNEQFF.